The following is a T cell receptor (beta chain) sequence with its context. The target antigen is unknown. The treatment here: approximately nine-day PBMC culture with coronavirus spike peptide pools or control peptides (ViraFEST assay). The data derive from a study of vaccination and CD4 T cells after COVID-19. V was shortened by 6 bases and J by 7 bases, with 10 bases between the two germline ends. This CDR3 contains 12 residues. Per the germline V gene, CDR1 is MNHEY and CDR2 is SVGEGT. Sequence data for DNA of cultured CD4+ T cells were generated by the Oncomine TCR Beta short-read assay. TCRdb independently ran MiXCR on the PCR reads; one entry per CDR3 protein. Among approximately 9,400 distinct CDR3 sequences listed, about 81% were seen once. Overall study results and limits: In convalescent patients, a median approximately 86% of reactive clones appeared only post-vaccination.

The gene calls are TRBV6-2 or TRBV6-3 and TRBJ2-1; D is undetermined. The TCR was taken from a human donor who had recovered from COVID-19. The sequencing sample was made of CD4+ T cells from blood, cultured in vitro. CDR3 region: CASSQRPNEQFF. The CDR3 region has the DNA TGTGCCAGCAGCCAACGGCCGAATGAGCAGTTCTTC.